The 24 T cell receptor beta chains given below trace back to one sample, sequenced in a study of CD8+ T cells in alopecia areata. RNA was isolated and reverse transcribed to cDNA, the sequencing template. Libraries were prepared by immunoSEQ multiplex PCR; TCRdb keeps only in-frame clonotypes and omits some of them. The sample includes some 200,000 clones, more than 45% seen only once; the top ten take approximately 1.4%. Noted treatment: oral pan-JAK inhibitor, 5-10 mg twice daily. Sequenced here: CD4+ T cells sorted from blood, sampled at week 4, from a patient treated with tofacitinib. These TCRs come from a human donor with alopecia areata.

The rearrangement links TRBV27 to TRBJ1-1; D gene uncertain. Germline V lookup: CDR1 MNHEY, CDR2 SMNVEV (reference sequence). The CDR3 is 13 residues long. Trimming stripped 0 bases from V and 3 bases from J, with 5 bases between. In DNA, the CDR3 is TGTGCCAGCAGTTTATCCTGGGACACTGAAGCTTTCTTT. Its translation is CASSLSWDTEAFF.

This clone was seen ten or more times. Here the CDR3 DNA reads TGTGCCAGCAGCCTGGACAGGGGGCTTCATGGCTACACCTTC. Protein product: CASSLDRGLHGYTF. The chain links TRBV7-9 to TRBJ1-2, with TRBD1 matching over 11 bases. The CDR3 length is 14 residues. The germline gives CDR1 SEHNR, CDR2 FQNEAQ (reference sequence). The junction had 5 bases not matched to a gene; V was cut back by 5 bases and J by 6 bases.

The chain links TRBV29-1 to TRBJ1-1; D remains ambiguous. The V and J ends lost 4 bases and 11 bases respectively, with 14 bases between them. The germline CDR1 and CDR2 sequences are SQVTM and ANQGSEA. The CDR3 has 11 residues. The CDR3 nucleotides read TGCAGCGTTGGCGAACTCTTGCCCGCTTTCTTT. Its protein is CSVGELLPAFF.

The chain uses TRBV7-2 and TRBJ2-3; D not certain. Trimming removed 5 bases from V and 1 base from J, with 7 bases in between. CDR3 length: 13 amino acids. Germline assignment: CDR1 SGHTA and CDR2 FQGNSA. The CDR3 here is CASSNHGTDTQYF. CDR3 DNA: TGTGCCAGCAGCAACCATGGCACAGATACGCAGTATTTT. Supplemented by reference TRBV7-2 and TRBJ2-3, the full variable domain reads GAGVSQSPSNKVTEKGKDVELRCDPISGHTALYWYRQSLGQGLEFLIYFQGNSAPDKSGLPSDRFSAERTGGSVSTLTIQRTQQEDSAVYLCASSNHGTDTQYFGPGTRLTVL.

The rearrangement links TRBV6-5 to TRBJ2-7; D may correspond to TRBD1 or TRBD2 (5 bases each). V shed 6 bases and J shed 2 bases, with 14 bases lying between them. The germline CDR1 and CDR2 sequences are MNHEY and SVGAGI. This CDR3 spans 14 amino acids. CDR3: CASRRDASPYEQYF. The CDR3, as DNA: TGTGCCAGCAGAAGGGACGCTAGCCCCTACGAGCAGTACTTC.

The V and J genes are TRBV4-3 and TRBJ2-3, with 7 nucleotides matching TRBD1. The germline gives CDR1 LGHNA, CDR2 YSLEER. The trim removed 0 bases at V and 0 bases at J, leaving 9 bases unmatched. The CDR3 is 18 residues long. The CDR3 sequence: CASSQETGTESSTDTQYF. DNA of the CDR3: TGCGCCAGCAGCCAAGAGACCGGGACAGAATCTAGCACAGATACGCAGTATTTT.

This chain joins TRBV6-6 and TRBJ2-1, with D unresolved. CDR3 length equals 11 residues. Germline V CDR1 and CDR2: MNHNY, SVGAGI (reference sequence). With 4 bases removed from V and 7 bases from J, the gap between germline ends came to 5 bases. CDR3 nucleotide sequence: TGTGCCAGCAGTTCTGAAAATGAGCAGTTCTTC. Protein: CASSSENEQFF.

In its sample, this clone was seen a few times. The chain couples TRBV6-1 to TRBJ2-7; 7 bases map to TRBD2. CDR3 length: 15 residues. Germline CDR1 MNHNS, CDR2 SASEGT. V lost 4 bases and J lost 3; bases outside the gene matches: 9. The CDR3: CASSAHAGVSYEQYF. CDR3 sequence (DNA): TGTGCCAGCAGTGCCCATGCGGGGGTCAGCTACGAGCAGTACTTC.

This clone was seen only once. The chain carries TRBV5-1 and TRBJ1-1; TRBD1 is a possible D gene (5 bases). Germline loops: CDR1 SGHRS, CDR2 YFSETQ. Trimming took off 1 base at V and 5 bases at J, with 9 bases between the two ends. This CDR3 has 13 residues. The CDR3 loop is CASSLIGGTEAFF. CDR3 coding DNA: TGCGCCAGCAGCTTGATCGGGGGAACTGAAGCTTTCTTT.

The chain recombines TRBV11-2 with TRBJ2-3; TRBD2 aligns across 9 bases. The CDR3 loop spans 14 amino acids. The germline gives CDR1 SGHAT, CDR2 FQNNGV. V lost 3 bases, J lost 3 bases, and 1 base stayed unmatched. Here the CDR3 reads CASSLRGGTDTQYF. For the CDR3, the DNA is TGTGCCAGCAGCTTGCGGGGGGGGACAGATACGCAGTATTTT.

With respect to this clone: The same CDR3 also results from other DNA sequences found in this sample. The rearrangement uses TRBV30 and TRBJ1-2; D is unclear. This CDR3 contains 13 residues. The germline V and J ends were trimmed by 0 bases and 5 bases, with 10 bases remaining between them. Germline V gene lookup returns CDR1 GTSNPN and CDR2 SVGIG (reference sequence). The CDR3 DNA follows: TGTGCCTGGAGTGTTAGCGGCTCTTATGGCTACACCTTC. It codes for CAWSVSGSYGYTF.

V and J are TRBV4-3 and TRBJ1-2; the D gene is possibly TRBD1 (5 bases). The CDR3 is 14 amino acids. Trimming took 8 bases from V and 8 from J, leaving 21 bases between them. Germline V gene lookup returns CDR1 LGHNA and CDR2 YSLEER. CDR3 coding DNA: TGCGCCAGCTCAGGTGGACGGGGGTTCGTCGGCTACACCTTC. Amino acids: CASSGGRGFVGYTF.

The chain couples TRBV6-5 to TRBJ1-2, with 7 bases lining up with TRBD1. The CDR3 loop spans 14 amino acids. V shed 2 bases, J shed 5 bases, and the junction held 5 bases outside the gene matches. The germline CDR1 and CDR2 sequences are MNHEY and SVGAGI. The CDR3 protein is CASSYTLQGYGYTF. CDR3 DNA sequence: TGTGCCAGCAGTTACACGCTACAGGGGTATGGCTACACCTTC.

In this sample, this clone turned up a few times. The chain links TRBV10-3 to TRBJ1-2; D gene ambiguous. Trimming pared 2 bases from V and 4 bases from J, leaving 11 bases between. This CDR3 comprises 14 residues. Germline assignment: CDR1 ENHRY and CDR2 SYGVKD. The CDR3 nucleotides read TGTGCCATCAGTGAGCGGTCACCCCGCTATGGCTACACCTTC. Protein: CAISERSPRYGYTF.

This clone showed up just a few times. The chain couples TRBV19 to TRBJ2-2; D is uncertain. CDR3 size: 17 residues. V lost 4 bases and J 0 bases, leaving 15 bases between the germline ends. Germline lookup yields CDR1 LNHDA and CDR2 SQIVND (reference sequence). CDR3 region: CASSTRLGRANTGELFF. Written as DNA, the CDR3 is TGTGCCAGTAGTACCCGCCTTGGCCGCGCGAACACCGGGGAGCTGTTTTTT.

This clone was counted many times. This chain connects TRBV7-2 to TRBJ2-3; D is tentatively TRBD1 or TRBD2 (5 bases each). The germline V gene encodes CDR1 SGHTA and CDR2 FQGNSA. V lost 2 bases, J lost 2 bases, and 14 bases lay in between. The CDR3 spans 16 residues. CDR3 sequence: CASSLMGTSPTDTQYF. The CDR3 coding sequence is TGTGCCAGCAGCTTAATGGGGACGTCCCCCACAGATACGCAGTATTTT.

The genes are TRBV10-3 and TRBJ1-4, with D hard to call. This CDR3 contains 13 residues. Deletions cut 2 bases from V and 2 bases from J, with 3 bases between. CDR1 is ENHRY and CDR2 is SYGVKD in the germline V gene. CDR3 amino acids: CAISEGTNEKLFF. In DNA, the CDR3 is TGTGCCATCAGTGAGGGGACTAATGAAAAACTGTTTTTT.

In its sample, this clone was seen a few times. This rearrangement joins TRBV19 to TRBJ1-6; D perhaps matches TRBD1 (5 bases). The CDR3 runs 16 residues. Germline CDR1 reads LNHDA; CDR2 reads SQIVND (reference sequence). V lost 6 bases and J lost 0, with 12 bases in between. CDR3 in amino acids: CASSDRQSSYNSPLHF. The CDR3 region has the DNA TGTGCCAGTAGCGACAGACAAAGCTCCTATAATTCACCCCTCCACTTT.

The chain carries TRBV30 and TRBJ1-2; D unclear. The CDR3 totals 15 residues. V lost 2 bases and J lost 8, with 21 bases in between. Per germline, CDR1 GTSNPN and CDR2 SVGIG (reference sequence). The CDR3 sequence is CAWSNSRHHSEGYTF. For the CDR3, the DNA is TGTGCCTGGAGTAACTCCCGACACCATTCAGAGGGCTACACCTTC.

The genes are TRBV30 and TRBJ2-2; tentatively, D is TRBD2 (6 bases). Germline loops: CDR1 GTSNPN, CDR2 SVGIG (reference sequence). Deletions cut 0 bases from V and 8 bases from J, with 16 bases between. The CDR3 runs 15 residues. In nucleotides, the CDR3 is TGTGCCTGGAGTGTAATTACCCTACGGGGGGGGGAGCTGTTTTTT. Translating it yields CAWSVITLRGGELFF.

V and J are TRBV7-2 and TRBJ2-5; 8 nucleotides align to TRBD2. Germline V lookup: CDR1 SGHTA, CDR2 FQGNSA. The trim removed 3 bases at V and 5 bases at J, leaving 5 bases unmatched. CDR3 length equals 14 residues. The CDR3 DNA reads as TGTGCCAGCAGCTTCCGCGGGGGGCGGGAGACCCAGTACTTC. Amino acid sequence: CASSFRGGRETQYF.

This clone has a handful of counts. This sequence joins TRBV29-1 and TRBJ2-3; D may be TRBD2 (5 bases). The CDR3 loop spans 15 amino acids. Trimming left V 4 bases short and J 2 bases short, with 16 bases between. Germline CDR1 and CDR2: SQVTM and ANQGSEA. CDR3 bases: TGCAGCGTTGGCAGGCAGGCGGGCTACACAGATACGCAGTATTTT. This gives the protein CSVGRQAGYTDTQYF.

The chain joins TRBV27 to TRBJ2-5, with D perhaps TRBD1 or TRBD2 (5 bases each). CDR1 is MNHEY, CDR2 SMNVEV, per germline (reference sequence). The CDR3 covers 14 residues. V dropped 0 bases and J dropped 4 bases, with 9 bases sitting between them. CDR3 DNA: TGTGCCAGCAGTTTATCATGGGGGTCAGAGACCCAGTACTTC. Its protein product is CASSLSWGSETQYF.

Concerning this clone itself: The same CDR3 is also encoded by other DNA sequences in this sample. The rearrangement links TRBV4-1 to TRBJ1-2; D gene uncertain. V gave up 3 bases and J gave up 1 base, with 6 bases separating them. The CDR3 runs to 13 residues. Germline loops: CDR1 MGHRA, CDR2 YSYEKL. The chain's CDR3 is CASSQPGNYGYTF. The DNA for the CDR3 is TGCGCCAGCAGCCAGCCAGGTAACTATGGCTACACCTTC.